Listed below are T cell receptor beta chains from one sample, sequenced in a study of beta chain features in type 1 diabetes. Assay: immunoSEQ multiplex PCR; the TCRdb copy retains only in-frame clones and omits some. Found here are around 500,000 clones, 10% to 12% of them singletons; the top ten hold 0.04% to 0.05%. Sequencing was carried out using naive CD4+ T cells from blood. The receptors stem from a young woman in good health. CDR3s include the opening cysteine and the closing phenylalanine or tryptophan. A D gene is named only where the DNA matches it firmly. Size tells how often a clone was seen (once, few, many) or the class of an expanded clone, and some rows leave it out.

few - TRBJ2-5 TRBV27 CASSLRRIQETQYF TGTGCCAGCAGTTTAAGGAGGATACAAGAGACCCAGTACTTC
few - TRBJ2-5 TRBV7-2 CASSQIRVGETQYF TGTGCCAGCAGCCAAATTCGGGTCGGGGAGACCCAGTACTTC
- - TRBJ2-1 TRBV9 CASSPTGSYNEQFF TGTGCCAGCAGCCCAACAGGGTCGTACAATGAGCAGTTCTTC
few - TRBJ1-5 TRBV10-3 CAISPGQKNQPQHF TGTGCCATCAGCCCCGGACAGAAGAATCAGCCCCAGCATTTT
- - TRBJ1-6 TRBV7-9 CASSLGQVSYNSPLHF TGTGCCAGCAGCTTAGGGCAGGTTTCCTATAATTCACCCCTCCACTTT
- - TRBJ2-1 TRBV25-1 CASSELYEQFF TGTGCCAGCAGTGAATTGTATGAGCAGTTCTTC
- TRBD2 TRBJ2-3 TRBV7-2 CASSLGLAGRGTQYF TGTGCCAGCAGCTTAGGACTAGCGGGTCGTGGTACGCAGTATTTT
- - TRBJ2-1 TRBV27 CASSLARGLEQFF TGTGCCAGCAGTTTGGCCAGGGGTCTTGAGCAGTTCTTC
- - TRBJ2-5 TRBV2 CASSWGEETQYF TGTGCCAGCAGTTGGGGGGAAGAGACCCAGTACTTC
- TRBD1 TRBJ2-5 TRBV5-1 CASSLVFKDRARTETQYF TGCGCCAGCAGCTTAGTTTTTAAAGACAGGGCAAGGACAGAGACCCAGTACTTC
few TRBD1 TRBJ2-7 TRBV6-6 CASSSPAGTGAYEQYF TGTGCCAGCAGTTCCCCCGCCGGGACAGGAGCCTACGAGCAGTACTTC
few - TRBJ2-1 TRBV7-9 CASSLPTRVKAMYNEQFF TGTGCCAGCAGCTTACCTACGAGGGTAAAGGCAATGTACAATGAGCAGTTCTTC
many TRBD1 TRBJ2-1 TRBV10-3 CATAARGWDSGFF TGTGCCACCGCAGCCCGGGGCTGGGACAGTGGGTTCTTC
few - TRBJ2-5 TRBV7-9 CASSKRGAVQETQYF TGTGCCAGCAGCAAGAGAGGGGCGGTCCAAGAGACCCAGTACTTC
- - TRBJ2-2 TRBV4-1 CASSQHPQGRAGELFF TGCGCCAGCAGCCAACACCCCCAGGGTCGGGCCGGGGAGCTGTTTTTT
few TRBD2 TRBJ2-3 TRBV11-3 CASSLGTSGSTDTQYF TGTGCCAGCAGCTTAGGTACTAGCGGGAGCACAGATACGCAGTATTTT